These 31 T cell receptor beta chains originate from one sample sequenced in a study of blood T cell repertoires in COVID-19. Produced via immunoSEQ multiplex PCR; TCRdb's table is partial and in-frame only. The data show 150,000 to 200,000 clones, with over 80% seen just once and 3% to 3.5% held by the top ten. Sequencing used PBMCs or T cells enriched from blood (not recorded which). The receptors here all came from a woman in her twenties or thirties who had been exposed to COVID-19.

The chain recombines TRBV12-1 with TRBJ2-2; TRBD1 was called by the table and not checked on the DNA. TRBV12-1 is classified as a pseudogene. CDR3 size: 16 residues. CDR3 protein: CASSPGQGANTGELFF. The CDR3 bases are TGTGCCAGCAGCCCCGGACAGGGAGCGAACACCGGGGAGCTGTTTTTT.

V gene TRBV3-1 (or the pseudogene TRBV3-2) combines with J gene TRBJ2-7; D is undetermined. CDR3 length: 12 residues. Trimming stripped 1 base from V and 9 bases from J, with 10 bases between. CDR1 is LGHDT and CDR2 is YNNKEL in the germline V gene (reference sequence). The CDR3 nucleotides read TGTGCCAGCAGCCAAGCCCCCATGAGGCAGTACTTC. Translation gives CASSQAPMRQYF.

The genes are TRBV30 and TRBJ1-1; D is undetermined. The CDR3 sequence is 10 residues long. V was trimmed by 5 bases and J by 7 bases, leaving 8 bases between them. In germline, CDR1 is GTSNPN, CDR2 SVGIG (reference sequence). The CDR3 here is CAWGFSEAFF. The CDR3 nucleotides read TGTGCCTGGGGGTTTAGTGAAGCTTTCTTT.

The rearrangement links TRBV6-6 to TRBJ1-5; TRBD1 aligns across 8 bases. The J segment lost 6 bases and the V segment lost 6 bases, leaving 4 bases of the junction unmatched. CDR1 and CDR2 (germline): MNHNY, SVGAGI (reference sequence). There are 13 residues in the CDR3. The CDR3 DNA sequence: TGTGCCAGCAGCGGACAGGGTGGTCAGCCCCAGCATTTT. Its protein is CASSGQGGQPQHF.

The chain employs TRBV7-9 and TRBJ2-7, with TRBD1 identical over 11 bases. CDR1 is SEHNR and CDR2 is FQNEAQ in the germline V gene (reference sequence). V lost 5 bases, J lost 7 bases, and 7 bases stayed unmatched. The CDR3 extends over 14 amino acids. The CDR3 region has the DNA TGTGCCAGCAGCCGTGGACAGGGGGCGTATGAGCAGTACTTC. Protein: CASSRGQGAYEQYF.

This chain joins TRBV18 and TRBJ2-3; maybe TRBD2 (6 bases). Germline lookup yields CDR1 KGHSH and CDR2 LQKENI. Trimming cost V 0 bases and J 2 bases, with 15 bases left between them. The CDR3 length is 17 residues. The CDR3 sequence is CASSPPGLQMSTDTQYF. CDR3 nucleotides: TGTGCCAGCTCACCACCGGGACTCCAAATGTCCACAGATACGCAGTATTTT.

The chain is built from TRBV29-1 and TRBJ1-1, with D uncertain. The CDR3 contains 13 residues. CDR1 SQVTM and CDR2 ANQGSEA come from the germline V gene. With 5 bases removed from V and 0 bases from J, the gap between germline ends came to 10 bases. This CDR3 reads CSVRQRMNTEAFF. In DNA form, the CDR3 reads TGCAGCGTTAGGCAGAGGATGAACACTGAAGCTTTCTTT. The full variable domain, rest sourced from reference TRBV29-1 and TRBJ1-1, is SAVISQKPSRDICQRGTSLTIQCQVDSQVTMMFWYRQQPGQSLTLIATANQGSEATYESGFVIDKFPISRPNLTFSTLTVSNMSPEDSSIYLCSVRQRMNTEAFFGQGTRLTVV.

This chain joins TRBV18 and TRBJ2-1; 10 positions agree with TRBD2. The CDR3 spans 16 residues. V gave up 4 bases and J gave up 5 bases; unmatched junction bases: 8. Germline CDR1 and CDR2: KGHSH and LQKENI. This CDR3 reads CASSLKSGGAHNEQFF. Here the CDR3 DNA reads TGTGCCAGCTCACTGAAAAGCGGGGGGGCCCACAATGAGCAGTTCTTC.

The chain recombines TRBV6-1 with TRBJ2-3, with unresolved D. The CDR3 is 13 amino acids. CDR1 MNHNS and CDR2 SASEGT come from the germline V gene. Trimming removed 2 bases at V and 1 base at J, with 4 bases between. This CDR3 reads CASSEQGTDTQYF. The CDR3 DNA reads TGTGCCAGCAGTGAACAGGGCACAGATACGCAGTATTTT.

The CDR3 DNA is TGTGCCAGTAGTATAGTCACAGGGTATGGCAATGAGCAGTTCTTC. Its protein product is CASSIVTGYGNEQFF. This chain connects TRBV19 to TRBJ2-1, with a tentative D call TRBD1 (6 bases). Trimming cost V 1 base and J 6 bases, with 13 bases left between them. In germline, CDR1 is LNHDA, CDR2 SQIVND (reference sequence). CDR3 length: 15 residues.

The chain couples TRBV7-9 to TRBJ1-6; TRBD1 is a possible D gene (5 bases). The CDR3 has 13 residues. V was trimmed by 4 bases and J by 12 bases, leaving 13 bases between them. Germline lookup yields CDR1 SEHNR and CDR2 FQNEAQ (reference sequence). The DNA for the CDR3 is TGTGCCAGCAGCTCCGGACAAGTTTTACCCCTCCACTTT. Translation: CASSSGQVLPLHF.

The CDR3 protein is CASSISRGDGYTF. The CDR3 nucleotides are TGTGCCAGTAGTATATCTCGGGGGGATGGCTACACCTTC. The chain joins TRBV19 to TRBJ1-2, with D perhaps TRBD1 (5 bases). The length of the CDR3 is 13 residues. Germline-derived CDR1 and CDR2 are LNHDA and SQIVND (reference sequence). V gave up 2 bases and J gave up 6 bases, with 10 bases separating them.

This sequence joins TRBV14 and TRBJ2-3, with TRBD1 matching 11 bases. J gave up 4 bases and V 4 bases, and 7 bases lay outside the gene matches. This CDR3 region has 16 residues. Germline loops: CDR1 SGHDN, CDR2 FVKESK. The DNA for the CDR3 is TGTGCCAGCAGCCGTCGGGGACAGGGGGGAGCAGATACGCAGTATTTT. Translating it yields CASSRRGQGGADTQYF.

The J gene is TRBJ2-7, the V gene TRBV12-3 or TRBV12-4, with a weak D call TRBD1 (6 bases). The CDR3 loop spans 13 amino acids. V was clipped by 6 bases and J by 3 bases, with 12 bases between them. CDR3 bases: TGTGCCAGCAGCCATGGGGGCCACTACGAGCAGTACTTC. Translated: CASSHGGHYEQYF.

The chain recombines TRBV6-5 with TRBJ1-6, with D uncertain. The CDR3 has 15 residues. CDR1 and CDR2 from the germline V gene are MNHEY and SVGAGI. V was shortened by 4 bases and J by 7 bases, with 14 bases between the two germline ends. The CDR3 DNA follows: TGTGCCAGCAGTTTGAGACACCCTTGGAATTCACCCCTCCACTTT. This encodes CASSLRHPWNSPLHF.

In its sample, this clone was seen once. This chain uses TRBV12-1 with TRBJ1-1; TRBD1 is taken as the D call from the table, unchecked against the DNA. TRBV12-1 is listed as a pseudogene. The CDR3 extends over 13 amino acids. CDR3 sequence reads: CASSPPGVTEAFF. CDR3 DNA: TGTGCCAGCAGCCCACCAGGGGTCACTGAAGCTTTCTTT.

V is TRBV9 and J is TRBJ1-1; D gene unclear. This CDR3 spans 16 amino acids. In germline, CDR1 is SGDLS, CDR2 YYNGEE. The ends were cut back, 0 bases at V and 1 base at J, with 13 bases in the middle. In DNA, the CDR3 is TGTGCCAGCAGCGTAGGGGTAGAGCGGACGAACACTGAAGCTTTCTTT. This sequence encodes CASSVGVERTNTEAFF.

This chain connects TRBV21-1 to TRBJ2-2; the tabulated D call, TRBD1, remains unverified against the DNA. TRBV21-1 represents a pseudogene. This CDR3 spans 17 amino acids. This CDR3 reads CASSKGWGHPGTGELFF. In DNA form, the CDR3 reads TGTGCCAGCAGCAAAGGTTGGGGCCACCCGGGCACCGGGGAGCTGTTTTTT.

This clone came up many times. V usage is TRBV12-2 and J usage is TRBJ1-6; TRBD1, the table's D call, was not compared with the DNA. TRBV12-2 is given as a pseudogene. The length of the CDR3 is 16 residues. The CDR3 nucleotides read TGTGCAAGTCGCCCGGAAGGTAACAGGGGGCAATCACCCCTCCACTTT. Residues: CASRPEGNRGQSPLHF.

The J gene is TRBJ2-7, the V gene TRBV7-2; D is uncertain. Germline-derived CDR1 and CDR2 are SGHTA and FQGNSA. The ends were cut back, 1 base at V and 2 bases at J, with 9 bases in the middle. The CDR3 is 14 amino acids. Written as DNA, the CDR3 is TGTGCCAGCAGCTTAGTGGCAGTTACCTACGAGCAGTACTTC. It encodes CASSLVAVTYEQYF.

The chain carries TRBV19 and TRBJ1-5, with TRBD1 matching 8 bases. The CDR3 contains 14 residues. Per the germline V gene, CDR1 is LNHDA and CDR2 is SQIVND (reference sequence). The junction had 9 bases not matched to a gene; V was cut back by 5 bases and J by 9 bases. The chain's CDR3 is CASSQGAQLGPQHF. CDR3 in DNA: TGTGCCAGTAGTCAGGGGGCTCAGCTTGGGCCCCAGCATTTT.

CDR3 amino acids: CASSLDQGPFSGNTIYF. The CDR3 DNA reads as TGTGCCAGCAGCTTAGATCAGGGCCCGTTTTCTGGAAACACCATATATTTT. V gene TRBV7-8 combines with J gene TRBJ1-3; D perhaps matches TRBD1 (5 bases). The CDR3 is 17 amino acids. The germline V gene has CDR1 SGHVS and CDR2 FQNEAQ. V was cut by 1 base and J by 1 base, with 14 bases left in between. Full variable domain (rest looked up from reference TRBV7-8 and TRBJ1-3): GAGVSQSPRYKVAKRGQDVALRCDPISGHVSLFWYQQALGQGPEFLTYFQNEAQLDKSGLPSDRFFAERPEGSVSTLKIQRTQQEDSAVYLCASSLDQGPFSGNTIYFGEGSWLTVV.

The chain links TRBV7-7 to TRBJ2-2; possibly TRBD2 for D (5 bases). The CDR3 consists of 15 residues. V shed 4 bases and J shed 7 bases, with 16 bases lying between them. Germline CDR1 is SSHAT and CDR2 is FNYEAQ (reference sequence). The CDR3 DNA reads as TGTGCCAGCAGCTCCAGTCTGGGCGGGTTCGGGGAGCTGTTTTTT. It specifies CASSSSLGGFGELFF. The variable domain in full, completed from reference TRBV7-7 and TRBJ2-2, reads GAGVSQSPRYKVTKRGQDVTLRCDPISSHATLYWYQQALGQGPEFLTYFNYEAQPDKSGLPSDRFSAERPEGSISTLTIQRTEQRDSAMYRCASSSSLGGFGELFFGEGSRLTVL.

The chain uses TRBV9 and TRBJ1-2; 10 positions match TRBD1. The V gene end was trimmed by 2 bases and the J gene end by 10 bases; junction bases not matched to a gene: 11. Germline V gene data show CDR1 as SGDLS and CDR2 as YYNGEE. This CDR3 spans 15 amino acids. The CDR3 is CASSVSPTGGADYTF. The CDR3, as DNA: TGTGCCAGCAGCGTTTCCCCGACAGGGGGCGCCGACTACACCTTC. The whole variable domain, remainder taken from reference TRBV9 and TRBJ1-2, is DSGVTQTPKHLITATGQRVTLRCSPRSGDLSVYWYQQSLDQGLQFLIQYYNGEERAKGNILERFSAQQFPDLHSELNLSSLELGDSALYFCASSVSPTGGADYTFGSGTRLTVV.

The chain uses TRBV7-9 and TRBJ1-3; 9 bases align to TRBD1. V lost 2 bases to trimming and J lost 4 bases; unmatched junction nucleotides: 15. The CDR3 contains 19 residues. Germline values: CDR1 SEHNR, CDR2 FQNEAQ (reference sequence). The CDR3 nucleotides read TGTGCCAGCAGCTTATCGCCGGGGTTGTGGGGACAGGGAGGAAACACCATATATTTT. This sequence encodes CASSLSPGLWGQGGNTIYF.

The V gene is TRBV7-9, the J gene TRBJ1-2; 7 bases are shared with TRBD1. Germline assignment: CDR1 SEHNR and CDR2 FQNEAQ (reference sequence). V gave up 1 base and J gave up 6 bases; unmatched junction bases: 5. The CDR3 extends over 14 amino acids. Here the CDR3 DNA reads TGTGCCAGCAGCTTAGGACAGGGCATAGATGGCTACACCTTC. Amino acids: CASSLGQGIDGYTF.

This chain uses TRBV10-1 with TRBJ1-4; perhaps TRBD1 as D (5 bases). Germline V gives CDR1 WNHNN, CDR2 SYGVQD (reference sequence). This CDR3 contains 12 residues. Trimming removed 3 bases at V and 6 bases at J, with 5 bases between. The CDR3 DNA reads TGCGCCAGCAGTGAAGGGGATGAAAAACTGTTTTTT. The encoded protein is CASSEGDEKLFF.

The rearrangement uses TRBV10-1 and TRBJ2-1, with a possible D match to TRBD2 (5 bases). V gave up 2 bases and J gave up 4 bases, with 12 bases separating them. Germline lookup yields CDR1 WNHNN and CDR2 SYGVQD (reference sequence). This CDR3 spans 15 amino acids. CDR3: CASSERLSGYNEQFF. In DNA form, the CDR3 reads TGCGCCAGCAGTGAGAGGCTTTCGGGGTACAATGAGCAGTTCTTC.

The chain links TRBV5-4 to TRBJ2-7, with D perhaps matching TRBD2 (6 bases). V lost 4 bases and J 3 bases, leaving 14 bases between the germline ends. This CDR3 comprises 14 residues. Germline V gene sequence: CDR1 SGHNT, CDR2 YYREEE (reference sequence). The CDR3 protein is CASSVPGTGYEQYF. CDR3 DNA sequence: TGTGCCAGCAGCGTACCCGGGACTGGCTACGAGCAGTACTTC.

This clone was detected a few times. In nucleotides, the CDR3 is TGTGCCAGCAGCTTGGAACGGCAGCGTTCGGGAAACACCATATATTTT. It is translated as CASSLERQRSGNTIYF. This sequence joins TRBV5-5 and TRBJ1-3; D remains unclear. V was pared by 0 bases and J by 4 bases, with 14 bases between. Per the germline V gene, CDR1 is SGHKS and CDR2 is YYEKEE (reference sequence). This CDR3 region has 16 residues.

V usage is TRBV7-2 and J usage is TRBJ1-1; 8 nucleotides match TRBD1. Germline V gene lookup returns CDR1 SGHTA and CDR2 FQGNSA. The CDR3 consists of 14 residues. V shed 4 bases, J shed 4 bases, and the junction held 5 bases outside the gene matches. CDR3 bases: TGTGCCAGCAGCTCCGACAGGGGATCCACTGAAGCTTTCTTT. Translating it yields CASSSDRGSTEAFF.